This TCR beta chain is drawn from a study of PD-1 blockade in classical Hodgkin lymphoma. Trimming pared 6 bases from V and 0 bases from J, leaving 9 bases between. The CDR3 covers 13 residues. In its sample, this clone was seen once. As yet, its antigen is unknown. Study conclusions and caveats: Among the patients, those starting nivolumab under 1 year after ASCT were excluded. It was reported that newly diagnosed patients had less baseline TCR diversity than healthy donors. The baseline diversity of complete responders showed similarity to that of newly diagnosed patients. The repertoire differences lack a defined cause, possibly disease activity or prior therapy.

Data came from immunoSEQ multiplex PCR; TCRdb stores just in-frame clones and leaves some out. The sample holds around 2,700 clones, approximately 60% seen once. The time point was: cycle 4 day 1 (C4D1), after six to seven weeks of nivolumab. Every patient relapsed after autologous stem cell transplantation, and brentuximab vedotin exposure varied. CD8+ T cells were isolated from thawed PBMCs by magnetic negative selection. The rearrangement uses TRBV5-7 and TRBJ1-1; D gene uncertain. TRBV5-7 is flagged as an ORF with uncertain function. The sample in question was CD8+ T cells from blood, obtained before the fourth cycle of nivolumab. The TCR was taken from a human donor with classical Hodgkin lymphoma. The CDR3 nucleotides read TGTGCCAGCACATGGACGGTGAACACTGAAGCTTTCTTT. Residues: CASTWTVNTEAFF.